The entry below describes one T cell receptor beta chain. These data belong to a study of CD8 T cells in Susac syndrome. Trimming took 10 bases from V and 3 from J; bases not matched to a gene: 4. CDR3 size: 12 residues. Looked up from germline, CDR1 is KGHSH and CDR2 is LQKENI. The authors sequenced TCR beta from blood CD8+ and CD4+ T cells. The authors reverse transcribed roughly 0.5 to 1 ug RNA with random hexamers. An immunoSEQ multiplex PCR amplified TCR beta CDR3 over 54 Vbeta and 13 Jbeta. TCRdb processed the immunoSEQ multiplex PCR reads anew with MiXCR; each CDR3 protein has one entry. In the table there are about 300,000 distinct CDR3 sequences, approximately 89% of which are singletons.

The chain combines TRBV18 with TRBJ2-5, with TRBD1 matching over 8 bases. This clonotype was sampled from a human donor with multiple sclerosis. Sequenced: CD8+ T cells from PBMCs. The CDR3 region has the DNA TGTGCCACCAAGACAGGGGAAGAGACCCAGTACTTC. Translated: CATKTGEETQYF.